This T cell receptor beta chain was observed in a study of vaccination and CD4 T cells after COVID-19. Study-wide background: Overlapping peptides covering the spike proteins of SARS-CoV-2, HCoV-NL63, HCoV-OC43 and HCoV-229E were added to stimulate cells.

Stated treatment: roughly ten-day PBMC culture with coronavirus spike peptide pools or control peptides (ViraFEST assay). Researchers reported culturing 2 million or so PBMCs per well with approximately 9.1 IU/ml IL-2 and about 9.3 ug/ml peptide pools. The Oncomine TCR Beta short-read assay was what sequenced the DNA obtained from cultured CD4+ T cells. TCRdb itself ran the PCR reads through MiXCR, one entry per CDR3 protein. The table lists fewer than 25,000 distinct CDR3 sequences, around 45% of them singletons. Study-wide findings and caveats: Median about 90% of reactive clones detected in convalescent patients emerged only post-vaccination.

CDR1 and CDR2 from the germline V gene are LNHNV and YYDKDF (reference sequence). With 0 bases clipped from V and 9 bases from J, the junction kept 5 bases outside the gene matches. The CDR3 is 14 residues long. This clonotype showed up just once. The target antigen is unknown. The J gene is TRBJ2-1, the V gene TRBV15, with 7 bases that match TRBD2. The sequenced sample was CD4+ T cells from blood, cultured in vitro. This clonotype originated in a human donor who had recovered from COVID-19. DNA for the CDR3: TGTGCCACCAGCAGAGAATCGGGAGGTTTTGAGCAGTTCTTC. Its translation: CATSRESGGFEQFF.